The T cell receptor (beta chain) described here comes from a study of blood T cell repertoires in COVID-19. The CDR3 is 15 residues long. Germline V gene data show CDR1 as SGHTA and CDR2 as FQGNSA. V lost 6 bases to trimming and J lost 7 bases; unmatched junction nucleotides: 10. Individuals drawn from 20 to 30 US areas were roughly 18 to 100 years old. Clinical histories supplied by participants themselves formed the basis of cohort assignment. Exposed study participants had met a COVID-19 case within 2 weeks before entry. In the authors' workflow: Estimation of nucleated cell counts was performed using reference gene primer amplification. The repertoire was sequenced with immunoSEQ multiplex PCR; TCRdb's copy has only in-frame clones and lacks some. That table gives V, J and clone size, and the DNA gave D and trimming. This table has 300,000 to 400,000 clones, 85% appearing once.

The genes are TRBV7-2 and TRBJ2-1, with 9 nucleotides matching TRBD2. The sample consisted of PBMCs or T cells enriched from blood (not recorded which). The receptor comes from a woman aged 25-40 years who had been exposed to COVID-19. Written as DNA, the CDR3 is TGTGCCAGCAGGCCGGGACTAGCAGAGGGAAATGAGCAGTTCTTC. This gives the protein CASRPGLAEGNEQFF. The complete variable domain, with remaining parts taken from reference TRBV7-2 and TRBJ2-1, reads GAGVSQSPSNKVTEKGKDVELRCDPISGHTALYWYRQSLGQGLEFLIYFQGNSAPDKSGLPSDRFSAERTGGSVSTLTIQRTQQEDSAVYLCASRPGLAEGNEQFFGPGTRLTVL.